This T cell receptor (beta chain) was documented in a study of OX40 agonist ivuxolimab in advanced cancers. About the full investigation: Ivuxolimab, which targeted the costimulatory receptor OX40 (CD134), was an agonistic, fully human IgG2 monoclonal antibody. Intravenous ivuxolimab was administered to patients every 2 weeks at six dose levels: 0.01, 0.1, 0.3, 1.5, 3 and 10 mg/kg. Of the 52 patients in dose escalation, around 19 had hepatocellular carcinoma, some 15 had melanoma, 9 had renal cell carcinoma and 9 had head and neck cancer. A male proportion of 70% to 90% and a mean age of roughly 55 years, ranging from 23 to 79, were recorded for the dose-escalation cohort. Patients were allowed to have had prior anti-PD-1, anti-PD-L1 or anti-CTLA-4 therapy, and around two fifths of the dose-escalation patients had been treated with checkpoint inhibitors. Three dose-escalation patients achieved partial responses, one with hepatocellular carcinoma and two with cutaneous melanoma. Peripheral TCRbeta sequencing aimed to test whether ivuxolimab altered TCR sequence diversity and caused clonal T-cell expansion. The paper reports the monotherapy dose-escalation portion (N = 52 patients) of the phase I ivuxolimab trial. The investigation overall reported the following: Antigen specificity was not determined for the clonally expanded peripheral T cells. In the 0.1-3.0 mg/kg groups, partial responders had among the lowest normalized peripheral clonal expansion, particularly in CD8+ T cells. Clonal expansion of both CD4+ and CD8+ blood T cells was observed from baseline to week 6 at doses 0.1 to 3.0 mg/kg. After ivuxolimab, CD8+ T cells had more expanded clones than CD4+ T cells on average. Low levels of normalized T-cell clonal expansion were also seen in some patients who did not respond.

From a lookup of the germline V gene, CDR1 and CDR2 are SGHNT and YENEEA. For this chain, trimming is 5 bases at the V end and 5 bases at the J end, and the number of junction bases without a gene match is 12. The cysteine opens and the phenylalanine closes a CDR3 of 16 amino acids. The sequence is cut down to CDR3 DNA, 48 bases in frame from base 1. Genomic DNA was extracted from sorted cells for sequencing of the TCRbeta CDR3 region. The immunoSEQ Assay was used to sequence the TCRbeta CDR3 regions. The immuneACCESS repertoire file appears here via TCRdb, limited to in-frame rearrangements. These files lack a portion of the clones; in checked studies, under half of the deficit traces to unresolved V genes, and the cause of the others is not known. The sample yields tens of thousands of clones; roughly 81% were counted once. The ten most abundant clones make up around 7.7% of the sample. As regards this clone: Which antigen it targets is not known. No base quality values were provided; no much bigger clone lies one nucleotide off.

The trial excluded patients who had a history of autoimmune disease or who were on systemic immunosuppression. Peripheral blood for TCR sequencing was drawn from every dose cohort at baseline, at cycle 4 day 1 and at cycle 7 day 1. Samples were obtained from an open-label, multicenter, first-in-human phase I dose-escalation trial of ivuxolimab. Adults with locally advanced or metastatic melanoma, renal cell carcinoma, hepatocellular carcinoma or head and neck squamous cell carcinoma were enrolled in the trial. Before TCR sequencing, CD4+ T cells and CD8+ T cells were sorted from peripheral blood as separate populations.

This TCR was recovered from an adult with an advanced solid tumor such as melanoma, head and neck, liver or kidney cancer. The chain couples TRBV11-3 to TRBJ2-5, and 9 junction bases match TRBD1. Sample: CD4+ or CD8+ T cells sorted from blood, taken in a trial of the OX40 agonist ivuxolimab. CDR3 sequence: CASSGGDRATGETQYF. The DNA sequence reads TGTGCCAGCAGCGGTGGGGACAGGGCCACCGGTGAGACCCAGTACTTC.